A selection of T cell receptor beta chains follows, all from one sample in a study of siplizumab effects on memory and regulatory T cells. No antigen has been assigned to these receptors. Sequencing was performed with immunoSEQ multiplex PCR; in TCRdb, only in-frame clones are kept and a portion is missing. The table lists about 19,000 clones, 44% of them singletons. Sequencing was carried out using CFSE-low (dividing) CD4+ T cells sorted from an allogeneic mixed lymphocyte reaction. The source of these receptors is a human donor in good health; the cells came from an allogeneic mixed lymphocyte reaction. Some clones in this sample may be carry-over from other donors' samples. The CDR3 runs from the conserved cysteine through the conserved F or W. The D gene is left open where the match is weak. The size entry is marked missing in some rows and otherwise reads once, few, many or a size class.

>TRBJ2-1|-|TRBV9|-
CASSVLGATPYNEQFF
TGTGCCAGCAGCGTCTTGGGGGCCACCCCTTACAATGAGCAGTTCTTC
>TRBJ1-3|-|TRBV11-3|-
CASSFRGAGNTIYF
TGTGCCAGCAGCTTCCGTGGCGCCGGAAACACCATATATTTT
>TRBJ1-2|-|TRBV4-1|-
CASSQERANYGYTF
TGCGCCAGCAGCCAAGAAAGGGCTAACTATGGCTACACCTTC
>TRBJ2-2|-|TRBV7-9|-
CASSLALEAGELFF
TGTGCCAGCAGCTTAGCGCTTGAGGCCGGGGAGCTGTTTTTT
>TRBJ2-5|-|TRBV12-2|-
CASRLSANRAALQETQYF
TGTGCAAGTCGCTTATCGGCGAATCGAGCGGCCTTACAAGAGACCCAGTACTTC
>TRBJ1-4|-|TRBV2|-
CASLANGGGAEKLFF
TGTGCCAGCCTAGCTAATGGGGGTGGAGCAGAAAAACTGTTTTTT
>TRBJ2-7|-|TRBV5-1|few
CASSSVGYEQYF
TGCGCCAGCAGCTCGGTGGGGTACGAGCAGTACTTC
>TRBJ1-4|TRBD1|TRBV18|few
CASSPTGQGGTNEKLFF
TGTGCCAGCTCACCAACGGGACAGGGTGGCACTAATGAAAAACTGTTTTTT
>TRBJ2-1|-|TRBV19|-
CASRPNGGGSNEQFF
TGTGCCAGTAGACCTAATGGGGGGGGCTCTAATGAGCAGTTCTTC
>TRBJ2-5|-|TRBV18|many
CASSPRTGTETQYF
TGTGCCAGCTCACCCAGGACGGGGACGGAGACCCAGTACTTC
>TRBJ2-5|TRBD1|TRBV19|-
CASSIRSGTGEETQYF
TGTGCCAGTAGTATCCGTTCCGGGACAGGGGAAGAGACCCAGTACTTC
>TRBJ2-5|-|TRBV5-1|many
CASSLAVIGAQYF
TGCGCCAGCAGCTTGGCGGTTATCGGGGCCCAGTACTTC
>TRBJ1-2|-|TRBV5-6|-
CASSFGYGYTF
TGTGCCAGCAGCTTTGGTTATGGCTACACCTTC
>TRBJ2-7|-|TRBV4-1|-
CASSHVDRSEQYF
TGCGCCAGCAGCCATGTTGACAGGAGCGAGCAGTACTTC
>TRBJ2-4|-|TRBV6-5|-
CASTATEIAKNIQYF
TGTGCCAGCACCGCGACGGAGATAGCCAAAAACATTCAGTACTTC
>TRBJ1-1|TRBD1|TRBV7-2|-
CASSPQGTLNTEAFF
TGTGCCAGCAGCCCACAGGGGACCCTGAACACTGAAGCTTTCTTT
>TRBJ2-7|-|TRBV7-6|medium-sized
CASSLVAGPYEQYF
TGTGCCAGCAGCTTAGTTGCGGGGCCCTACGAGCAGTACTTC
>TRBJ2-7|-|TRBV11-2|-
CASSLIAGEQYF
TGTGCCAGCAGCTTAATAGCTGGCGAGCAGTACTTC
>TRBJ1-3|-|TRBV10-3|-
CAIVYPGNTIYF
TGTGCCATCGTATATCCGGGAAACACCATATATTTT
>TRBJ1-1|-|TRBV27|-
CASSYAGRTFF
TGTGCCAGCAGTTATGCAGGGAGAACTTTCTTT
>TRBJ1-1|-|TRBV7-8|-
CASSWGLMNTEAFF
TGTGCCAGCAGCTGGGGGCTCATGAACACTGAAGCTTTCTTT
>TRBJ1-1|-|TRBV6-5|few
CASRPWGNTEAFF
TGTGCCAGCAGGCCCTGGGGGAACACTGAAGCTTTCTTT
>TRBJ2-3|TRBD2|TRBV7-3|-
CASSQSTSGRGDTQYF
TGTGCCAGCAGCCAGTCGACTAGCGGGAGGGGGGATACGCAGTATTTT
>TRBJ1-5|TRBD1|TRBV18|few
CASSPAGGAYGQPQHF
TGTGCCAGCTCACCCGCAGGGGGCGCTTATGGTCAGCCCCAGCATTTT
>TRBJ2-3|-|TRBV18|-
CASSATWLSTDTQYF
TGTGCCAGCTCAGCGACTTGGCTGAGCACAGATACGCAGTATTTT
>TRBJ1-2|-|TRBV9|-
CASSLSARINYGYTF
TGTGCCAGCAGCTTATCCGCCAGGATTAACTATGGCTACACCTTC
>TRBJ1-2|TRBD1|TRBV6-1|few
CAGRGQGRFYGYTF
TGTGCCGGCAGAGGACAGGGCCGGTTCTATGGCTACACCTTC
>TRBJ2-5|-|TRBV2|-
CASSDWGGGETQYF
TGTGCCAGCAGTGACTGGGGTGGAGGAGAGACCCAGTACTTC
>TRBJ1-1|TRBD1|TRBV5-1|-
CASRQTGVTTEAFF
TGCGCCAGCAGACAGACAGGGGTGACAACTGAAGCTTTCTTT
>TRBJ2-7|TRBD1|TRBV6-6|few
CASGTQGSHEQYF
TGTGCCAGCGGGACACAGGGGTCCCACGAGCAGTACTTC
>TRBJ2-7|TRBD1|TRBV10-3|-
CAISDGRGSWEQYF
TGTGCCATCAGTGACGGCAGGGGGTCCTGGGAGCAGTACTTC
>TRBJ2-7|TRBD2|TRBV6-5|-
CASRPGGGYEQYF
TGTGCCAGCAGGCCGGGAGGGGGCTACGAGCAGTACTTC
>TRBJ1-3|-|TRBV9|-
CASSETGISGNTIYF
TGTGCCAGCAGTGAGACAGGAATCTCTGGAAACACCATATATTTT
>TRBJ2-7|TRBD2|TRBV29-1|-
CSVAILAGAYEQYF
TGCAGCGTTGCAATACTAGCGGGAGCCTACGAGCAGTACTTC
>TRBJ2-1|TRBD1|TRBV5-1|-
CASSFLTGLNEQFF
TGCGCCAGCAGCTTCCTGACAGGGCTCAATGAGCAGTTCTTC
>TRBJ2-7|-|TRBV6-5|-
CASSYFGQTYEQYF
TGTGCCAGCAGTTACTTTGGACAGACCTACGAGCAGTACTTC
>TRBJ2-3|TRBD2|TRBV5-4|-
CASSLTSGMGDTQYF
TGTGCCAGCAGCTTGACTAGCGGGATGGGAGATACGCAGTATTTT
>TRBJ2-3|-|TRBV11-3|many
CASSLNPATDTQYF
TGTGCCAGCAGCTTAAATCCTGCCACAGATACGCAGTATTTT
>TRBJ1-6|-|TRBV9|-
CASSAGSSYNSPLHF
TGTGCCAGCAGCGCCGGGAGCTCCTATAATTCACCCCTCCACTTT
>TRBJ2-4|TRBD2|TRBV11-2|-
CASSATDRGGVAKNIQYF
TGTGCCAGCAGCGCGACAGATCGTGGGGGGGTAGCCAAAAACATTCAGTACTTC
>TRBJ2-2|TRBD1|TRBV19|medium-sized
CAGGTGGTGELFF
TGTGCCGGCGGGACAGGGGGAACCGGGGAGCTGTTTTTT
>TRBJ1-3|-|TRBV6-5|few
CASSYLDTIYF
TGTGCCAGCAGTTACTTGGACACCATATATTTT
>TRBJ1-2|-|TRBV7-9|-
CASSLDGYGYTF
TGTGCCAGCAGCCTAGATGGCTATGGCTACACCTTC
>TRBJ2-1|-|TRBV7-6|-
CASSLALSSQAPFF
TGTGCCAGCAGCTTAGCTTTAAGTTCCCAAGCGCCGTTCTTC
>TRBJ2-5|TRBD2|TRBV14|-
CASSQSSGSWETQYF
TGTGCCAGCAGCCAGTCTAGCGGGAGTTGGGAGACCCAGTACTTC
>TRBJ2-7|-|TRBV2|medium-sized
CASRSPPGLPAYEQYF
TGTGCCAGCAGGAGCCCCCCGGGACTCCCCGCCTACGAGCAGTACTTC